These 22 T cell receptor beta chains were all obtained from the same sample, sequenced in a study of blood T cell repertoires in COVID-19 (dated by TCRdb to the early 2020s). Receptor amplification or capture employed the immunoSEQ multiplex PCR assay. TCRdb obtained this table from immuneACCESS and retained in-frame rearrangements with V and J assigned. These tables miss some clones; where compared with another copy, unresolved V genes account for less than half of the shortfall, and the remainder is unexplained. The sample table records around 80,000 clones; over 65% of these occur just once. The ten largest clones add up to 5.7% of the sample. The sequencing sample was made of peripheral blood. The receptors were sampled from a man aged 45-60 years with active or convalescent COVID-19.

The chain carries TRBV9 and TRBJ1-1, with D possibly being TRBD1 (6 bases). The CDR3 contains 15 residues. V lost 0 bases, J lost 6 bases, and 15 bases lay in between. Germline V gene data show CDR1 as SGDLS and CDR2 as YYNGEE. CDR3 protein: CASSVDPGARAEAFF. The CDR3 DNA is TGTGCCAGCAGCGTAGATCCAGGGGCCAGGGCTGAAGCTTTCTTT.

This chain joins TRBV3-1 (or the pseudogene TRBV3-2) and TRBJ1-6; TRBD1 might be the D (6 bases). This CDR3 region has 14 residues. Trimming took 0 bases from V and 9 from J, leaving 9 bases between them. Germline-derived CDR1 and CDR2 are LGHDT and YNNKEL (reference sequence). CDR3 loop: CASSQDEGVSPLHF. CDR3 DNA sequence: TGTGCCAGCAGCCAAGATGAGGGGGTTTCACCCCTCCACTTT.

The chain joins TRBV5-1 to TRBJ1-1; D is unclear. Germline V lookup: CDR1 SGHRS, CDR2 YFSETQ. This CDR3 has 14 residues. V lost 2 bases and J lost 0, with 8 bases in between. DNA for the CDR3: TGCGCCAGCAGCTTCGGGGATGTGAACACTGAAGCTTTCTTT. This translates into CASSFGDVNTEAFF.

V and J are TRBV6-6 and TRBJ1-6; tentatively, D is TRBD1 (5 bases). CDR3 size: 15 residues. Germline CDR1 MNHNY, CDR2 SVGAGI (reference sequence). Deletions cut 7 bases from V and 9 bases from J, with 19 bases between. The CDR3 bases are TGTGCCAGCAATCCCGGGGGGGAGGGGTTTTCACCCCTCCACTTT. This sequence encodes CASNPGGEGFSPLHF.

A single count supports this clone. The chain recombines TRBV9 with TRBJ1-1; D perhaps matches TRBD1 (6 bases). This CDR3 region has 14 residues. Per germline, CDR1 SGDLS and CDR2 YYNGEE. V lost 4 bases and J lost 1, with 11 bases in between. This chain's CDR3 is CASSFLQGNTEAFF. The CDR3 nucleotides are TGTGCCAGCAGCTTTCTACAGGGGAACACTGAAGCTTTCTTT.

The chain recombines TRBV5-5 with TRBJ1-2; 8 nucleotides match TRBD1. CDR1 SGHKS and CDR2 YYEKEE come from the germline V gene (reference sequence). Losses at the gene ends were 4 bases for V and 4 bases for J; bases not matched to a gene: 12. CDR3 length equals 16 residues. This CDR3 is CASSPGQTGASYGYTF. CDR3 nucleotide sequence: TGTGCCAGCAGCCCCGGGCAGACAGGGGCCTCCTATGGCTACACCTTC.

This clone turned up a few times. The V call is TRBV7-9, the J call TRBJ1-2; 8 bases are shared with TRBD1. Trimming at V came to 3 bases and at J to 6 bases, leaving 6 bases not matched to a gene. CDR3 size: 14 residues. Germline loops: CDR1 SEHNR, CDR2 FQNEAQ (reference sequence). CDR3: CASSFQTGVNGYTF. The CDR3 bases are TGTGCCAGCAGCTTTCAGACAGGGGTCAATGGCTACACCTTC.

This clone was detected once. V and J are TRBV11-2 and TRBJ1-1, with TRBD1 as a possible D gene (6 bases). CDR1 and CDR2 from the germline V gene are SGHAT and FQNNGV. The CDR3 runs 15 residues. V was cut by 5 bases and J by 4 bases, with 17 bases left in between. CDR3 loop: CASSPEGGPGTEAFF. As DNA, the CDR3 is TGTGCCAGCAGCCCCGAGGGGGGGCCGGGCACTGAAGCTTTCTTT.

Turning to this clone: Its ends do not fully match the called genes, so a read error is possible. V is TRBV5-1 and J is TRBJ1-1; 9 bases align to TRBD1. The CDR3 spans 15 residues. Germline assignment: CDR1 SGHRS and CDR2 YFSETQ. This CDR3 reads CASSPGTKQGARVVF. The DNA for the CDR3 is TGCGCCAGCAGCCCTGGGACGAAACAGGGGGCCCGGGTTGTCTTT.

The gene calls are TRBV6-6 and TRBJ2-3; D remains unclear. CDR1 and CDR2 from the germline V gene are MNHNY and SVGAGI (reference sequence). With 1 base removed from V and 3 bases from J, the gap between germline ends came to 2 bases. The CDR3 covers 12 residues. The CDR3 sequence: CASSYLTDTQYF. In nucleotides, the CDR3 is TGTGCCAGCAGTTACTTAACAGATACGCAGTATTTT.

Written as DNA, the CDR3 is TGCGCCAGCAGGTCGACAGATTCCGGCTACACCTTC. Its translation: CASRSTDSGYTF. This rearrangement joins TRBV5-1 to TRBJ1-2, with D possibly TRBD1 on 5 matching bases. Germline CDR1 reads SGHRS; CDR2 reads YFSETQ. The CDR3 is 12 amino acids. Between the trimmed V and J ends, which lost 5 bases and 8 bases, there was a span of 13 bases. The variable domain in full, with the rest retrieved from reference TRBV5-1 and TRBJ1-2, is KAGVTQTPRYLIKTRGQQVTLSCSPISGHRSVSWYQQTPGQGLQFLFEYFSETQRNKGNFPGRFSGRQFSNSRSEMNVSTLELGDSALYLCASRSTDSGYTFGSGTRLTVV.

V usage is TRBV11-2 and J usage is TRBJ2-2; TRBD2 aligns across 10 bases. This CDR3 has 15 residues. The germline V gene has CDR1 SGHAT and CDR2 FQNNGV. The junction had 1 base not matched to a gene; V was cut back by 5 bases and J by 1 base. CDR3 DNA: TGTGCCAGCAGCAGACTAGCGGGGAACACCGGGGAGCTGTTTTTT. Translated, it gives CASSRLAGNTGELFF.

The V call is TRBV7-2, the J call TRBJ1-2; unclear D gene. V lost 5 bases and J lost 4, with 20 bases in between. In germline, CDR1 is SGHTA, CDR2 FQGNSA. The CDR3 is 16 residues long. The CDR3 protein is CASSPDSPASTYGYTF. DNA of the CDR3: TGTGCCAGCAGCCCCGACTCTCCAGCGTCTACCTATGGCTACACCTTC.

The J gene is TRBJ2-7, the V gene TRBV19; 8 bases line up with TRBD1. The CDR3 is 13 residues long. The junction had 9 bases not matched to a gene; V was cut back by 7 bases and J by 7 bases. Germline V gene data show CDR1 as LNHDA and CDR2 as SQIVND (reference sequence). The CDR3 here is CASNSGQEFEQYF. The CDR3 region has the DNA TGTGCCAGTAACTCGGGACAGGAATTTGAGCAGTACTTC.

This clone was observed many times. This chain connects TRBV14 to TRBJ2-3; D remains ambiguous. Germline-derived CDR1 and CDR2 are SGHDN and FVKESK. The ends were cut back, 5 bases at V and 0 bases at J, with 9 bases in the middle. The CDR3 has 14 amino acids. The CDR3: CASSNRHSTDTQYF. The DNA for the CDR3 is TGTGCCAGCAGCAATAGACACAGCACAGATACGCAGTATTTT.

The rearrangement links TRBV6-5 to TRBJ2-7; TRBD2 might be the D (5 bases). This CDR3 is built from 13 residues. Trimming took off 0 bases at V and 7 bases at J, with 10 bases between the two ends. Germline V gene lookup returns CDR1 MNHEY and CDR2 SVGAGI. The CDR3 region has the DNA TGTGCCAGCAGTTACTCGCGGGCCCGGGAGCAGTACTTC. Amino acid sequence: CASSYSRAREQYF.

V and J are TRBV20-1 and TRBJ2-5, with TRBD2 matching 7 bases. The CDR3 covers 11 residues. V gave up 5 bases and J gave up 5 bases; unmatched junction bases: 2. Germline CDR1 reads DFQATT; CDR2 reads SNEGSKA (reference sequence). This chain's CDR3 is CSAVSGETQYF. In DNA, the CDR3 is TGCAGTGCTGTTAGCGGGGAGACCCAGTACTTC.

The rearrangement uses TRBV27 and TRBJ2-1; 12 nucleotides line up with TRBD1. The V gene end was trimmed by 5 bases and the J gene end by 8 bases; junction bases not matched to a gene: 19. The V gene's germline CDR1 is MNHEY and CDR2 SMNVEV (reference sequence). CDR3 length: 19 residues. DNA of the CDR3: TGTGCCAGCAGTCCGATGTCTCCCGGGACAGGGGGCCGGGGGGATGAGCAGTTCTTC. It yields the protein CASSPMSPGTGGRGDEQFF.

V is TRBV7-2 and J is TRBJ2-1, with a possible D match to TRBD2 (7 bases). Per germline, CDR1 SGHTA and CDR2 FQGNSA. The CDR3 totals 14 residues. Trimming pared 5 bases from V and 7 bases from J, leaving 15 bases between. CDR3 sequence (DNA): TGTGCCAGCAGCACCTTCGGGGGGCCAAATGAGCAGTTCTTC. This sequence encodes CASSTFGGPNEQFF.

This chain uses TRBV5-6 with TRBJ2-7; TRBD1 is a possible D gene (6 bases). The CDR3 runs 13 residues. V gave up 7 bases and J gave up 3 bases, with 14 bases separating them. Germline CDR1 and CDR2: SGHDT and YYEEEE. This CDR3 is CASGQRGSYEQYF. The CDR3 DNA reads TGTGCCAGCGGACAGCGAGGGAGCTACGAGCAGTACTTC.

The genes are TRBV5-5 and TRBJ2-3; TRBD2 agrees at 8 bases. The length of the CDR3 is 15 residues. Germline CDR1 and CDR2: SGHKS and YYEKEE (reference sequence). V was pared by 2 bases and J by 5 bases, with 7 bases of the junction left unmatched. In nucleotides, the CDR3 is TGTGCCAGCAGCTTAGGACTAGCAATAGGAGATACGCAGTATTTT. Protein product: CASSLGLAIGDTQYF.

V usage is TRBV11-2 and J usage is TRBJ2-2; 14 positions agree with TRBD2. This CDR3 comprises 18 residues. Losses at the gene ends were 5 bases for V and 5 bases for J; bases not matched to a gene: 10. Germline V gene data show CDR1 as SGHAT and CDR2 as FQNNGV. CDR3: CASSPRLAGGPGTGELFF. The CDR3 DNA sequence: TGTGCCAGCAGCCCCCGACTAGCGGGGGGGCCGGGAACCGGGGAGCTGTTTTTT.